The clone carrying this TCR beta chain occurred many times. The antigen is not known. These data come from a study of early T cells in non-severe SARS-CoV-2 infection. On the study more broadly: Whole-blood bulk RNA, unsorted, was sequenced, and chains were unpaired.

CDR3 length: 14 residues. Germline V gene data show CDR1 as LNHDA and CDR2 as SQIVND (reference sequence). V was shortened by 6 bases and J by 0 bases, with 11 bases between the two germline ends. Whole-study results and caveats: Clonotype matching in VDJdb favored anti-spike CD8 responses and did not capture private and CD4 specificities.

The library protocol tagged individual cDNA molecules with unique molecular identifiers. TCRdb processed the 5' RACE reads anew with MiXCR; each CDR3 protein has one entry. Seen here are 69,000 or so distinct CDR3 sequences, approximately 13% observed once, and the top ten hold approximately 5.5%. Sequenced: whole blood. The chain carries TRBV19 and TRBJ2-5; D is ambiguous. The TCR was taken from an adult who was a healthcare worker with PCR-confirmed SARS-CoV-2 infection or an uninfected control (not recorded which). In DNA, the CDR3 is TGTGCCAGTAGCCCCGGGCCTAACCAAGAGACCCAGTACTTC. Its protein is CASSPGPNQETQYF.